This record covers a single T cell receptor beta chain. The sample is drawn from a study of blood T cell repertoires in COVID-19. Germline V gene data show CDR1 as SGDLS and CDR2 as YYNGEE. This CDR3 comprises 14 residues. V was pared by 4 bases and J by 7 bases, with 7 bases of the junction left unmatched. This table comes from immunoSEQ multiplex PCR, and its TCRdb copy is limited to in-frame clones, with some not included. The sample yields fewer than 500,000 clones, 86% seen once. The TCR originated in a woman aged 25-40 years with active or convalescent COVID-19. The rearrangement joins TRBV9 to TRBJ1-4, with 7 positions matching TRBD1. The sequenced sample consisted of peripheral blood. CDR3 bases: TGTGCCAGCAGCCCGACAGGGATTGGTGAAAAACTGTTTTTT. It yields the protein CASSPTGIGEKLFF.